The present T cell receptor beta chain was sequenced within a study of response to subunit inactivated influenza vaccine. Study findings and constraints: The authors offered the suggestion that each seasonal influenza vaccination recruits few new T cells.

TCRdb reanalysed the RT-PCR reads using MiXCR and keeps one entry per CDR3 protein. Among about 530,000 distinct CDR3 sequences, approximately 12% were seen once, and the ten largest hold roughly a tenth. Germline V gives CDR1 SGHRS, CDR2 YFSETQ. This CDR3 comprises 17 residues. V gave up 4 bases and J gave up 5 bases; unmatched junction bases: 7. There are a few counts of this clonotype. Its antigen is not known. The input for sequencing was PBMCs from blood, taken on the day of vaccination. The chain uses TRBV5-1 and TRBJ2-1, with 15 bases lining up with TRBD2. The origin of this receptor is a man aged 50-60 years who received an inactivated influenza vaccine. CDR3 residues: CASSRTSGRAFHNEQFF. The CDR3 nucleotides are TGCGCCAGCAGCCGGACTAGCGGGAGGGCCTTCCACAATGAGCAGTTCTTC. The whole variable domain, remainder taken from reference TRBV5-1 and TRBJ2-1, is KAGVTQTPRYLIKTRGQQVTLSCSPISGHRSVSWYQQTPGQGLQFLFEYFSETQRNKGNFPGRFSGRQFSNSRSEMNVSTLELGDSALYLCASSRTSGRAFHNEQFFGPGTRLTVL.